The clone carrying this T cell receptor beta chain showed up just once. This entry belongs to a study of cytomegalovirus exposure and HLA in healthy donors. The PCR was carried out with 60 Vbeta primers and 13 Jbeta primers. Clones were read by immunoSEQ multiplex PCR, and TCRdb kept only the in-frame ones, dropping some. Of about 190,000 clones listed, roughly four fifths are singletons. Trimming removed 2 bases from V and 4 bases from J, with 9 bases in between. The germline CDR1 and CDR2 sequences are LNHNV and YYDKDF (reference sequence). The CDR3 sequence is 14 residues long. The V call is TRBV15, the J call TRBJ1-5, with D hard to call. This receptor was identified in a woman aged 25 to 45 in good health and CMV-seropositive. Sequenced: PBMCs. Here the CDR3 reads CATSRSLLNQPQHF. Written as DNA, the CDR3 is TGTGCCACCAGCAGATCTCTCCTTAATCAGCCCCAGCATTTT.